This T cell receptor beta chain was observed in a study of blood T cells in healthy people across ages. Study-wide points: Diversity estimates from one million T cells were considered underestimates.

The CDR3 is 12 residues long. CDR1 MGHRA and CDR2 YSYEKL come from the germline V gene. Per individual sample, total RNA of at least 5 micrograms was extracted. PCR was performed a second time for 7 to 11 cycles using a sample-barcoded 5' primer and a J-beta primer mix. A template-switch adaptor with 12 random nucleotides tagged each cDNA molecule. MiXCR, applied by TCRdb to the 5' RACE reads, yields one record per CDR3 protein. The sample lists around 900,000 distinct CDR3 sequences, 51% seen once, with about a fifth in the top ten. Turning to this clonotype: What it binds is unknown. Compared with germline, one end of the junction differs, possibly owing to a read error.

The receptor was derived from a woman aged 55 to 70 in good health. The chain combines TRBV4-1 with TRBJ2-7, with D unclear. Sequenced: blood. In DNA form, the CDR3 reads TGCGCCAGCAGCCAAGATCATTACGGGCAGTACTTC. This encodes CASSQDHYGQYF.